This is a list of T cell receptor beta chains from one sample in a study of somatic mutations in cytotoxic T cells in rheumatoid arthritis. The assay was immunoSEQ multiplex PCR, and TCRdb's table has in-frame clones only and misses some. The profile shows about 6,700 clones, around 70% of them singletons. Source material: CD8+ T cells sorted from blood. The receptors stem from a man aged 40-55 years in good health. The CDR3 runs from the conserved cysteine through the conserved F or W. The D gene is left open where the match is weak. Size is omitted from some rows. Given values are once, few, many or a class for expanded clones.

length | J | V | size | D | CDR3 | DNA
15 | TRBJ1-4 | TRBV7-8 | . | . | CASSPFRGANEKLFF | TGTGCCAGCAGCCCGTTCAGGGGTGCTAATGAAAAACTGTTTTTT
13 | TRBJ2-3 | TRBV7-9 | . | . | CASSPRGPDTQYF | TGTGCCAGCAGCCCGCGGGGCCCGGATACGCAGTATTTT
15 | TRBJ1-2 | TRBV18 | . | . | CASSPDQEANYGYTF | TGTGCCAGCTCACCAGATCAGGAAGCTAACTATGGCTACACCTTC
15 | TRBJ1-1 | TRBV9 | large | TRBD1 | CASSEGTGSNTEAFF | TGTGCCAGCAGCGAAGGGACAGGTTCGAACACTGAAGCTTTCTTT
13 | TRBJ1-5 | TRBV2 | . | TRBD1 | CATSTGTNQPQHF | TGTGCCACCTCGACAGGGACCAATCAGCCCCAGCATTTT
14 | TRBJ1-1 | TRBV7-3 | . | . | CASSLHGKNTEAFF | TGTGCCAGCAGCTTACACGGGAAGAACACTGAAGCTTTCTTT
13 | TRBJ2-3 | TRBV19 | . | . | CASSTAQQDTQYF | TGTGCCAGTAGTACCGCGCAGCAAGATACGCAGTATTTT
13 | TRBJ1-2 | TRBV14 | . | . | CASSQEDRYGYTF | TGTGCCAGCAGCCAAGAGGACAGATATGGCTACACCTTC
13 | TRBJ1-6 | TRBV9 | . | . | CASTCCHNGPLHF | TGTGCCAGCACTTGTTGTCATAATGGACCCCTCCACTTT
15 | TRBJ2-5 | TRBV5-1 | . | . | CASSLLGSGFETQYF | TGCGCCAGCAGCTTGCTAGGTTCCGGTTTTGAGACCCAGTACTTC
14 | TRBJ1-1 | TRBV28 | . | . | CASSSSLGNTEAFF | TGTGCCAGCAGTTCTTCTTTGGGGAACACTGAAGCTTTCTTT
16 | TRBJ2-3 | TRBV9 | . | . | CASSAEQGWGTDTQYF | TGTGCCAGCAGCGCCGAACAGGGTTGGGGCACAGATACGCAGTATTTT
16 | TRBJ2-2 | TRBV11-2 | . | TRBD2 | CASSAPGLANTGELFF | TGTGCCAGCAGCGCGCCGGGACTAGCAAACACCGGGGAGCTGTTTTTT
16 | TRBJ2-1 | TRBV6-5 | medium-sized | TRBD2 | CASSYTGLAGANEQFF | TGTGCCAGCAGTTACACGGGACTAGCAGGGGCGAATGAGCAGTTCTTC
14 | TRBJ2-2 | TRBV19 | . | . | CASSMSQTDGELFF | TGTGCCAGTAGTATGAGCCAGACCGACGGGGAGCTGTTTTTT
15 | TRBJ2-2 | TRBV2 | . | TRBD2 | CASLGAGGRTGELFF | TGTGCCAGCCTAGGGGCGGGGGGGAGGACCGGGGAGCTGTTTTTT
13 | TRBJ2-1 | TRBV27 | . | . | CASSFSAYNEQFF | TGTGCCAGCAGTTTTTCAGCCTACAATGAGCAGTTCTTC
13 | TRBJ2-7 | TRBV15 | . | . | CATGDTGSYEQYF | TGTGCCACCGGGGATACAGGTTCCTACGAGCAGTACTTC
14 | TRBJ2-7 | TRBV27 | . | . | CASSLRDTSYEQYF | TGTGCCAGCAGCCTCCGGGACACCTCCTACGAGCAGTACTTC
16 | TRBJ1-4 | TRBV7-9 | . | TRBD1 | CASSLYVGQNNEKLFF | TGTGCCAGCAGCTTATACGTGGGACAGAATAATGAAAAACTGTTTTTT
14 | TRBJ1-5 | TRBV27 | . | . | CASSSGGSNQPQHF | TGTGCCAGCAGTTCCGGGGGGAGCAATCAGCCCCAGCATTTT
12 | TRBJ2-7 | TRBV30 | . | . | CAWSLPGYEQYF | TGTGCCTGGAGTCTACCCGGCTACGAGCAGTACTTC
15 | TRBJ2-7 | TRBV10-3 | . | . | CAISEQLGGGYEQYF | TGTGCCATCAGTGAACAACTAGGGGGAGGCTACGAGCAGTACTTC
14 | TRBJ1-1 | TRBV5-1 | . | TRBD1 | CASSTTGAGTEAFF | TGCGCCAGCAGCACAACAGGGGCAGGGACTGAAGCTTTCTTT
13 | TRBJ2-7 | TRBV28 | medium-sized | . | CASKITGTYEQYF | TGTGCCAGCAAAATTACCGGGACCTACGAGCAGTACTTC
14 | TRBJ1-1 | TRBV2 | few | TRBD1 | CASTFTGGSTEAFF | TGTGCCAGCACCTTCACAGGGGGAAGTACTGAAGCTTTCTTT
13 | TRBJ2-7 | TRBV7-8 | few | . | CASSLLVSYEQYF | TGTGCCAGCAGCTTACTAGTCTCCTACGAGCAGTACTTC
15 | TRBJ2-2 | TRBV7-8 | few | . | CASSPLGGDTGELFF | TGTGCCAGCAGCCCCCTTGGAGGGGACACCGGGGAGCTGTTTTTT
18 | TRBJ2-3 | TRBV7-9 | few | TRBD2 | CASSPNPWDYQSTDTQYF | TGTGCCAGCAGCCCCAACCCCTGGGACTACCAAAGCACAGATACGCAGTATTTT
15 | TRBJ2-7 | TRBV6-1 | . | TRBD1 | CASLTGTGGWDEQYF | TGTGCCAGTTTAACCGGGACAGGGGGTTGGGACGAGCAGTACTTC
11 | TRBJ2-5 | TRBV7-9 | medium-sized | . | CASSLMETQYF | TGTGCCAGCAGCTTAATGGAGACCCAGTACTTC
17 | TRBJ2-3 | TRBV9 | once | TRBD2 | CASSPHWGGGYTDTQYF | TGTGCCAGCAGCCCCCATTGGGGCGGGGGATACACAGATACGCAGTATTTT
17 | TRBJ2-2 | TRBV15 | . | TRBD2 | CATSRPGTSGWTGELFF | TGTGCCACCAGCAGGCCTGGGACTAGCGGGTGGACCGGGGAGCTGTTTTTT
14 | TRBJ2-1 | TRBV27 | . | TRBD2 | CASTEGGSYNEQFF | TGTGCCAGCACCGAGGGAGGGTCTTACAATGAGCAGTTCTTC
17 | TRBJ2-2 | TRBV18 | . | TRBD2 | CASSPLSSGSYTGELFF | TGTGCCAGCTCACCACTATCCAGCGGGAGCTACACCGGGGAGCTGTTTTTT
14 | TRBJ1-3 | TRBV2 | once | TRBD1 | CASRETGAGNTIYF | TGTGCCAGCAGGGAGACAGGGGCTGGAAACACCATATATTTT
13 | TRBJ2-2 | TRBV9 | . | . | CASSVGSPGELFF | TGTGCCAGCAGCGTAGGGAGCCCCGGGGAGCTGTTTTTT
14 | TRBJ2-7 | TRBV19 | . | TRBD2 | CASTLGGESYEQYF | TGTGCCAGTACCCTGGGGGGGGAGTCCTACGAGCAGTACTTC
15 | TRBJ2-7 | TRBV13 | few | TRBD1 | CASSLGGTGIHEQYF | TGTGCCAGCAGCTTAGGCGGGACAGGGATCCACGAGCAGTACTTC
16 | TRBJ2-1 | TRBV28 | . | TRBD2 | CASSPRLAGGYNEQFF | TGTGCCAGCAGTCCCAGACTAGCGGGAGGGTACAATGAGCAGTTCTTC
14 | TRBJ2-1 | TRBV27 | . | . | CASRRDIAYNEQFF | TGTGCCAGTAGGCGGGACATCGCCTACAATGAGCAGTTCTTC
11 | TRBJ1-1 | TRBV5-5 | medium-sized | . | CASSREGEAFF | TGTGCCAGCAGCAGAGAGGGCGAAGCTTTCTTT
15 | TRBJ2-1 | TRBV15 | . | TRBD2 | CATSRQRGDYNEQFF | TGTGCCACCAGCAGACAGCGGGGGGATTACAATGAGCAGTTCTTC
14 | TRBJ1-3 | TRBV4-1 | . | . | CASSQGDSGNTIYF | TGCGCCAGCAGCCAGGGGGACTCTGGAAACACCATATATTTT
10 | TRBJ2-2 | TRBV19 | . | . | CASRTGELFF | TGTGCCAGTCGAACCGGGGAGCTGTTTTTT
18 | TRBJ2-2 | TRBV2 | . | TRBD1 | CASRTGTGSFLGTGELFF | TGTGCCAGCAGGACCGGGACAGGGTCGTTTTTGGGCACCGGGGAGCTGTTTTTT
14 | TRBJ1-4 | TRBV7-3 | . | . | CASTRTKGNEKLFF | TGTGCCAGCACCCGGACAAAGGGGAATGAAAAACTGTTTTTT
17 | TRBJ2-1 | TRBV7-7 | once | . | CASSATPGLLRDNEQFF | TGTGCTAGCAGCGCAACCCCGGGCCTCCTTAGGGACAATGAGCAGTTCTTC
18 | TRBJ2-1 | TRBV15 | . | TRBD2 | CATSRDPLAGKVYNEQFF | TGTGCCACCAGCAGAGATCCACTAGCGGGAAAGGTATACAATGAGCAGTTCTTC
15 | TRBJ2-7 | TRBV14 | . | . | CASSTPQGSTYEQYF | TGTGCCAGCAGTACGCCCCAAGGGAGCACCTACGAGCAGTACTTC